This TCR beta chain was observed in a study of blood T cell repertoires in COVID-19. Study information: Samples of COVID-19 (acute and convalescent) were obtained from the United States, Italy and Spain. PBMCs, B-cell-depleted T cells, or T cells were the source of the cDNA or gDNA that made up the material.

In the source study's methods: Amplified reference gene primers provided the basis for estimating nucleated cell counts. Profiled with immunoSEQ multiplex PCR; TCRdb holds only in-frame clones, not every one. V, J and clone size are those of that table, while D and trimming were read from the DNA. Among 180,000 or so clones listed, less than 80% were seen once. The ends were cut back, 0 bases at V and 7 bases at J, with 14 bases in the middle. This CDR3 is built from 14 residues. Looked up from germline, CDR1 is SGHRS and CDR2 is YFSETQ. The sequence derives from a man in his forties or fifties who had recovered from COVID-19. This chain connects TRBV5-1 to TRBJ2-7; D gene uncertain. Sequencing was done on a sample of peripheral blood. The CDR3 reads CASSLESYGFEQYF. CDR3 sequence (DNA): TGCGCCAGCAGCTTGGAGTCGTACGGGTTTGAGCAGTACTTC.